A single sample is the source of the 19 T cell receptor beta chains below, sequenced in a study of OX40 agonist ivuxolimab in advanced cancers. Assay: immunoSEQ multiplex PCR; the TCRdb copy retains only in-frame clones and omits some. The repertoire holds about 68,000 clones, roughly nine tenths seen once, with approximately 0.3% in the top ten. Material: CD4+ or CD8+ T cells sorted from blood, obtained in a trial of the OX40 agonist ivuxolimab. These receptors all come from an adult with an advanced solid tumor such as melanoma, head and neck, liver or kidney cancer.

This rearrangement joins TRBV4-1 to TRBJ2-4, with 7 nucleotides matching TRBD2. Germline assignment: CDR1 MGHRA and CDR2 YSYEKL. The CDR3 is 16 amino acids. The V and J ends lost 4 bases and 5 bases, in that order; junction bases with no gene match: 11. The CDR3 region is CASSPGGIGTENIQYF. The DNA of the CDR3 is TGCGCCAGCAGCCCGGGAGGTATCGGTACGGAAAACATTCAGTACTTC.

The gene calls are TRBV30 and TRBJ2-7; 11 nucleotides align to TRBD2. The CDR3 loop spans 17 amino acids. V was clipped by 2 bases and J by 0 bases; unmatched bases: 9. From germline, CDR1 is GTSNPN and CDR2 SVGIG (reference sequence). Here the CDR3 DNA reads TGTGCCTGGAGTTTAGGGCGAACTAGCGGGAGCTCCTACGAGCAGTACTTC. It is translated as CAWSLGRTSGSSYEQYF.

This clone was seen only a few times. The chain is built from TRBV2 and TRBJ1-2; 8 positions agree with TRBD1. The junction had 10 bases not matched to a gene; V was cut back by 8 bases and J by 8 bases. Germline assignment: CDR1 SNHLY and CDR2 FYNNEI. The CDR3 runs to 13 residues. In DNA, the CDR3 is TGTGCCAGCGGTGGACAGGGAATGCGGGGCTACACCTTC. This encodes CASGGQGMRGYTF.

The chain links TRBV29-1 to TRBJ2-3; D might be TRBD1 or TRBD2, each matching 7 bases. Trimming took off 7 bases at V and 7 bases at J, with 12 bases between the two ends. The V gene's germline CDR1 is SQVTM and CDR2 ANQGSEA. The CDR3 runs 11 residues. The CDR3 reads CSGQGGNTQYF. Here the CDR3 DNA reads TGCAGCGGCCAGGGGGGGAATACGCAGTATTTT.

As concerns this clone: The same CDR3 can be traced to other DNA sequences in this sample. The genes are TRBV7-9 and TRBJ1-2; possible D gene TRBD1, 5 bases. Germline CDR1 SEHNR, CDR2 FQNEAQ (reference sequence). Trimming removed 0 bases at V and 0 bases at J, with 8 bases between. The CDR3 spans 15 residues. The CDR3 here is CASSLAGTANYGYTF. CDR3 nucleotides: TGTGCCAGCAGCTTAGCGGGGACGGCTAACTATGGCTACACCTTC.

The rearrangement links TRBV10-3 to TRBJ1-5, with D uncertain. Germline loops: CDR1 ENHRY, CDR2 SYGVKD. CDR3 length: 13 residues. Trimming removed 8 bases at V and 3 bases at J, with 11 bases between. The DNA for the CDR3 is TGTGCCATCGCCGACACCCCCAATCAGCCCCAGCATTTT. It translates to CAIADTPNQPQHF.

The genes are TRBV5-4 and TRBJ1-6; a weak D match, TRBD1 (5 bases). Trimming stripped 4 bases from V and 9 bases from J, with 17 bases between. The length of the CDR3 is 15 residues. Germline values: CDR1 SGHNT, CDR2 YYREEE (reference sequence). The DNA for the CDR3 is TGTGCCAGCAGCCTACAGGCTACTCTAGGTTCACCCCTCCACTTT. Amino acids: CASSLQATLGSPLHF.

The V call is TRBV28, the J call TRBJ2-7; 10 bases map to TRBD2. CDR3 length: 15 residues. V was pared by 7 bases and J by 2 bases, with 8 bases of the junction left unmatched. Per the germline V gene, CDR1 is MDHEN and CDR2 is SYDVKM. The CDR3, as DNA: TGTGCCAGCAAACCTTGGACTAGCGGAACCTACGAGCAGTACTTC. Its translation: CASKPWTSGTYEQYF.

V usage is TRBV30 and J usage is TRBJ1-1; a possible D gene is TRBD1 (5 bases). Trimming removed 1 base at V and 4 bases at J, with 10 bases between. Germline V gene sequence: CDR1 GTSNPN, CDR2 SVGIG (reference sequence). The CDR3 runs 13 residues. CDR3 loop: CAWSEGPGTEAFF. In nucleotides, the CDR3 is TGTGCCTGGAGTGAGGGGCCGGGCACTGAAGCTTTCTTT.

J is TRBJ1-2 and V is TRBV25-1; 8 positions agree with TRBD1. The junction had 6 bases not matched to a gene; V was cut back by 6 bases and J by 6 bases. This CDR3 comprises 13 residues. Germline CDR1 MGHDK, CDR2 SYGVNS. CDR3 nucleotides: TGTGCCAGCAGCGACGGACAGGGCCATGGCTACACCTTC. Its protein is CASSDGQGHGYTF.

The CDR3 loop reads CAWNRGLSYNEQFF. The CDR3 DNA sequence: TGTGCCTGGAACAGGGGGCTCTCCTACAATGAGCAGTTCTTC. The genes are TRBV30 and TRBJ2-1; 9 bases map to TRBD1. With V trimmed by 4 bases and J by 0 bases, 1 base remained unmatched. The CDR3 sequence is 14 residues long. Germline V lookup: CDR1 GTSNPN, CDR2 SVGIG (reference sequence).

Here the CDR3 DNA reads TGTGCCAGCAGCGTAGTAGCGTTCGGGGAGCTGTTTTTT. Amino acid sequence: CASSVVAFGELFF. The chain has TRBV9 and TRBJ2-2; possibly TRBD2 for D (5 bases). CDR3 length: 13 amino acids. CDR1 is SGDLS and CDR2 is YYNGEE in the germline V gene. V dropped 0 bases and J dropped 7 bases, with 7 bases sitting between them.

The rearrangement links TRBV4-2 to TRBJ2-7; D may be TRBD1 (6 bases). V lost 7 bases and J lost 6, with 16 bases in between. The CDR3 runs 13 residues. Germline V gene data show CDR1 as LGHNA and CDR2 as YNFKEQ. CDR3 amino acids: CASTGIQGSEQYF. In nucleotides, the CDR3 is TGTGCCAGCACGGGAATACAGGGTTCCGAGCAGTACTTC.

The V call is TRBV2, the J call TRBJ1-6; D unresolved. The germline V gene encodes CDR1 SNHLY and CDR2 FYNNEI. The CDR3 sequence is 15 residues long. V was pared by 6 bases and J by 1 base, with 10 bases between. CDR3: CASRDPRSYNSPLHF. DNA for the CDR3: TGTGCCAGCAGGGACCCAAGGTCCTATAATTCACCCCTCCACTTT.

This rearrangement joins TRBV19 to TRBJ1-4, with TRBD1 matching 10 bases. Trimming removed 7 bases from V and 6 bases from J; junction bases left unmatched: 20. This CDR3 has 19 residues. Germline lookup yields CDR1 LNHDA and CDR2 SQIVND (reference sequence). CDR3 sequence reads: CASTYSRDRGRRIYEKLFF. In nucleotides, the CDR3 is TGTGCCAGTACTTACAGCAGGGACAGGGGACGTCGGATTTATGAAAAACTGTTTTTT.

The chain carries TRBV2 and TRBJ1-5; 8 nucleotides match TRBD1. Losses at the gene ends were 6 bases for V and 2 bases for J; bases not matched to a gene: 3. This CDR3 is built from 14 residues. Looked up from germline, CDR1 is SNHLY and CDR2 is FYNNEI. The CDR3 sequence: CASSTGGGNQPQHF. The CDR3 DNA is TGTGCCAGCAGCACAGGGGGTGGCAATCAGCCCCAGCATTTT.

This chain joins TRBV5-1 and TRBJ2-5; TRBD2 agrees at 8 bases. The CDR3 length is 14 residues. In germline, CDR1 is SGHRS, CDR2 YFSETQ. The V gene end was trimmed by 2 bases and the J gene end by 4 bases; junction bases not matched to a gene: 4. This CDR3 reads CASSFGAGVETQYF. CDR3 nucleotide sequence: TGCGCCAGCAGCTTTGGAGCGGGAGTAGAGACCCAGTACTTC.

The J gene is TRBJ1-1, the V gene TRBV14; the D is unclear. This CDR3 comprises 15 residues. The germline CDR1 and CDR2 sequences are SGHDN and FVKESK. V shed 0 bases and J shed 5 bases, with 13 bases lying between them. CDR3 sequence: CASSQDFGWMTEAFF. The DNA for the CDR3 is TGTGCCAGCAGCCAAGATTTTGGTTGGATGACTGAAGCTTTCTTT.

V and J are TRBV28 and TRBJ1-2; the D gene is possibly TRBD1 (6 bases). Trimming stripped 7 bases from V and 4 bases from J, with 34 bases between. CDR1 and CDR2 from the germline V gene are MDHEN and SYDVKM. The CDR3 consists of 20 residues. The CDR3 spells CASTPPSRGSGHPLPYGYTF. DNA for the CDR3: TGTGCCAGCACCCCCCCCTCAAGGGGGTCTGGACACCCTTTGCCCTATGGCTACACCTTC.